The sequence of this T cell receptor (beta chain) was determined in a study of blood T cells in healthy people across ages. Overall study results and limits: No conclusive comparison of naive versus antigen-experienced cells was possible with unsorted PBMCs. The unknown donor CMV status may have confounded expanded clonotype changes.

Then a second PCR, running roughly 7 to 11 cycles, was carried out with a sample-barcoded 5' primer and a J-beta primer mix. One entry per CDR3 protein, called by TCRdb with MiXCR from the 5' RACE reads. In the table there are about 1.7 million distinct CDR3 sequences, roughly 28% of which are singletons. At least 6 million PBMCs were isolated per sample. Of note for this clonotype: Its specificity is unknown.

The sequencing input was blood. The sequence was collected from a woman under 40 in good health.

The CDR3 here is CASRNSGGLSADTQYF. The DNA for the CDR3 is TGTGCCAGCAGAAATAGCGGGGGGCTGAGCGCAGATACGCAGTATTTT. This chain links TRBV12-3 or TRBV12-4 with TRBJ2-3, with 10 positions matching TRBD2. Trimming removed 6 bases from V and 4 bases from J; junction bases left unmatched: 10. The CDR3 length is 16 residues.